This TCR beta chain was sequenced during a study of cytomegalovirus exposure and HLA in healthy donors (dated by TCRdb to 2015 to 2018). Concerning the study at large: An earlier analysis of some 550 of the donors reported 276 Gb of sequence data and 100 million to 130 million unique TCR beta sequences from about 179 million T cells. To predict cytomegalovirus infection status, the study brought together high-throughput TCR immunosequencing, statistical association of individual TCRs with disease status, and machine learning. In an earlier analysis of roughly 540 of the donors, high-throughput TCR beta sequencing was used to judge whether each TCR beta V gene segment behaved as functional or pseudogenic. Rather than drawing on any new phenotypic data, the later analysis identified candidate immune exposures from TCR beta sequences and the way those sequences occurred across donors. Class I and class II HLA loci were covered by the typing at four-digit resolution. The aim of the study was to test whether cataloging public T cell receptors could identify signatures of past pathogen exposure. A later genetic analysis took genome-wide SNP genotypes for about three fifths of the 666 donors and used that subset as a discovery cohort. Among a few hundred genotyped donors of the cohort, an average of roughly 240,000 unique TCR beta nucleotide sequences were sequenced per donor, around 20% of them non-productive. Among the roughly 390 genotyped donors, approximately 76% belonged to the genetic ancestry cluster associated with self-reported Caucasian donors. About 300 gigabases of sequencing data and tens of millions of unique TCR sequences were included in an early release covering under 650 HLA-typed donors. Every repertoire in the discovery cohort had been generated on one and the same sequencing platform. Roughly 5 DR-DQ haplotypes were handled as single units for association and clustering, since linkage in the cohort was strong. Using immunosequencing, the study profiled T cell repertoires from around 670 subjects and related those repertoires to cytomegalovirus serostatus. The number of typed donors differed by locus: about 620-640 for A, B, C, DRB1 and DQB1; 500 to 550 for DQA1; over 600 for DPA1; and some 430 for DPB1. Donor age, sex, ethnicity and CMV serostatus were compiled alongside the repertoire data. In addition to the first cohort of roughly 700 subjects, a separate validation cohort of under 150 different subjects was used. A later analysis re-examined previously published TCR beta repertoires from about 700 donors and added high-resolution HLA genotyping to investigate patterns of TCR occurrence.

Between the V and J ends, shortened by 4 bases and 2 bases respectively, the junction contains 15 bases. The CDR3 measures 16 amino acids from cysteine to phenylalanine. The kept DNA is CDR3 alone, 48 bases in frame from the first base. Reading the germline V gene gives CDR1 MNHEY and CDR2 SVGAGI. Points the paper makes about the study in general: Sequencing depth was assumed to be roughly uniform across donors in the presence/absence analyses, though that assumption may not hold. The study listed around 160 TCR beta chains as associated with cytomegalovirus. The authors suggested that the approach could potentially be extended to other disease states and immunological phenotypes. According to a later genetic analysis, donors in an Asian-associated ancestry cluster had fewer N-insertions in productive TCRs than the approximately 630-donor mean. Specific HLA alleles were associated with 15,000 to 20,000 TCR beta sequences at a false discovery rate of 0.05 in a later analysis. Linkage disequilibrium might explain the correlated functional status among segregating V segments, but an unknown experimental factor could not be ruled out. For the cohort, immune exposure information was limited to CMV serostatus. In a later analysis, several top co-occurrence clusters were reported to appear linked to parvovirus B19, influenza, CMV and Epstein-Barr virus. In a later analysis, the rate of TCR association differed among HLA loci, with DRB1 alleles having the most associated TCRs and HLA-C alleles having the fewest. HLA typing was unavailable for some donors at each locus, so association tests used only the typed subset. Fewer than 20 rarely observed V segments, including chromosome 9 orphons, were excluded from the earlier analysis of 550 to 700 of the donors because counts were too low. A further reported finding was that TCR beta sequences accurately predicted the HLA-A and HLA-B alleles for most subjects in the first cohort. The 87-base-pair reads could not distinguish some IMGT-functional V segments, including TRBV6-2 and TRBV6-3, so those segments were excluded. While some public TCRs were present in many individuals, most TCR sequences turned up only very rarely across donors. Only TCR beta chains were sequenced in this cohort, and the absence of alpha or paired-chain data limited detectable features. In a later analysis, most CMV-associated TCR beta chains were found to appear HLA-restricted, with HLA associations seemingly driven largely by CMV exposure. An earlier analysis of some 590 of the donors showed that most TCR beta V segments appeared in productive rearrangements either about 87% or about 30% of the time, which broadly matched IMGT annotations. When HLA alleles, especially DR and DQ, strongly co-occurred, attributing TCR associations to individual alleles was difficult. In a later analysis, HLA-associated TCR beta chains were found to be more clonally expanded and to have lower generation probabilities than equally common non-associated chains. In a later genetic analysis, a missense DCLRE1C variant was associated with V-gene and J-gene trimming of TCR beta chains, and the association was replicated in an independent cohort. In vitro tests confirmed that a few of the cytomegalovirus-associated TCR beta chains recognize cytomegalovirus antigens. The classifier was reported to diagnose cytomegalovirus status with high specificity and sensitivity in both the original cohort and the validation cohort. A cluster of highly shared sequence variants was judged likely to represent a technical artifact of the sequencing pipeline.

The cohort was made up of approximately 700 healthy bone marrow donors. All cohort members were sampled while nominally healthy, although unrecorded immune exposures were likely present. The donor tested CMV seropositive, placing the donor among the approximately 310 seropositive members of the cohort. Every donor gave a peripheral blood sample, and the peripheral blood mononuclear cells from that sample were used for TCR beta sequencing. Genomic DNA extraction from the blood cell samples was performed with the Qiagen DNeasy Blood Extraction Kit. Concerning this clone: Its antigen is currently not known. The sample holds no much larger clone one base away, and base qualities are not on file.

Library preparation was by the immunoSEQ multiplex PCR assay. The multiplex PCR relied on a mix of 60 forward primers for TCR Vbeta segments and 13 reverse primers for TCR Jbeta segments. A multiplex PCR assay on genomic DNA amplified the CDR3 region of rearranged TCR beta genes. Amplified TCR beta libraries were sequenced as 87-base-pair reads on the Illumina HiSeq System. The original methods were these. In a later analysis, roughly 80 million unique TCR beta chains were counted across the 666 repertoires, and roughly 10 million of these chains were shared by at least two donors. Raw reads were error-corrected and collapsed into unique sequences with a nearest-neighbor algorithm that merged closely related sequences to remove PCR and sequencing errors. To assign V, D and J gene segments, CDR3 sequences were aligned to IMGT reference sequences. Each retained sequence needed at least a six-nucleotide match to both a V gene segment and a J gene segment. A rearrangement counted as productive if the CDR3 had no stop codons and remained in frame with V and J, and every other rearrangement counted as non-productive. Following IMGT convention, CDR3 was defined as the stretch from the second conserved V-encoded cysteine up to the conserved J-encoded phenylalanine. The earlier analysis of fewer than 750 of the donors excluded sequences that lacked an unambiguous match to a single V gene segment. An earlier analysis of over 450 of the donors classified V segments as functional when productive rearrangements were above 56.7% and as segregating when the standard deviation between donors was above 5%. A statistical classification framework was built to diagnose cytomegalovirus status from the catalog of TCR beta chain sequences. In a later analysis, V and J genes were assigned by comparing TCR nucleotide sequences against IMGT/GENE-DB human TR gene sequences. The TCRdist pipeline was used in a later analysis to assign CDR3 sequences and most-parsimonious VDJ recombination scenarios. In a later analysis, each TCR beta chain was defined by its CDR3 amino acid sequence together with its V-gene family, and reads without a unique V-gene family were excluded. As a way to deal with suspected cross-contamination and a sequencing artifact, a later analysis dropped 500 to 700 nucleotide sequences that were highly shared and had low generation probability. In a later analysis, a clonal expansion index was calculated for each public chain from normalized within-repertoire ranks of inferred template counts. A later analysis computed generation probabilities with a VDJ recombination model fitted to out-of-frame rearrangements, and checked the results against IGoR. Hypergeometric tests were used in a later analysis to score TCR-TCR, TCR-HLA and TCR-CMV co-occurrence, with a repertoire-size bias correction applied to the TCR pairs. A later analysis estimated false discovery rates by permuting HLA or CMV assignments 20 times. In a later analysis, co-occurring TCRs were grouped using DBSCAN, and TCRdist sequence similarity was added for clustering within HLA-allele-positive subsets. Repertoires with fewer than 30,000 or more than 120,000 public chains were left out of co-occurrence clustering, as were a handful of repertoires with anomalous nucleotide sharing. As stored in TCRdb, this immuneACCESS dataset retains in-frame rearrangements with V and J assigned. A fraction of the clones does not appear; measured against another copy, unresolved V genes explain less than half of the discrepancy, and the remainder lacks a known reason. Clone size and V and J calls were adopted from that table, with D and trimming inferred from the DNA. The sample records nearly 300,000 clones, roughly 90% of which are singletons. The top ten hold less than 4% of the sample.

Sequenced input: PBMCs. The receptor chain draws on TRBV6-5 and TRBJ2-1, with a tentative D gene TRBD2 over 5 matching bases. The sequence came from a middle-aged man in good health and CMV-seropositive. DNA sequence: TGTGCCAGCAGTTCCGACCTAGCCCCTCCCTACAATGAGCAGTTCTTC. Its coded protein is CASSSDLAPPYNEQFF.